A single sample gave rise to the 32 T cell receptor beta chains below, sequenced in a study of cytomegalovirus exposure and HLA in healthy donors. PCR amplification relied on 60 Vbeta primers (plus 13 Jbeta primers). Libraries were prepared by immunoSEQ multiplex PCR; TCRdb keeps only in-frame clonotypes and omits some of them. Of roughly 150,000 clones in the sample, 70% to 80% were seen once. Material for sequencing was PBMCs. Receptors were obtained from a male donor in good health and CMV-seronegative.

The CDR3: CASSQGLAGAYEQYF. The CDR3 DNA sequence: TGCGCCAGCAGCCAAGGACTAGCGGGAGCCTACGAGCAGTACTTC. V and J are TRBV4-3 and TRBJ2-5; 12 nucleotides agree with TRBD2. The J call could be wrong; TRBJ2-7 is a better fit for the DNA end. The germline V gene encodes CDR1 LGHNA and CDR2 YSLEER. The CDR3 covers 15 residues.

The V call is TRBV6-1, the J call TRBJ2-4; TRBD1 matches at 7 bases. V lost 10 bases, J lost 4 bases, and 10 bases stayed unmatched. Germline CDR1 and CDR2: MNHNS and SASEGT. The CDR3 contains 14 residues. The CDR3 DNA is TGTGCCACCTCTCGACAGGGCACTAAAAACATTCAGTACTTC. Protein sequence: CATSRQGTKNIQYF.

V and J are TRBV11-1 and TRBJ2-7; D gene unclear. CDR3 size: 14 residues. The V gene lost 2 bases and the J gene lost 5 bases, with 13 bases spanning the gap. Germline CDR1 and CDR2: SGHAT and FQDESV (reference sequence). This CDR3 is CASSLNSRKDEQYF. CDR3 nucleotide sequence: TGTGCCAGCAGCTTAAATTCTAGGAAGGACGAGCAGTACTTC.

In the case of this clone: Other DNA sequences in the same sample also yield this CDR3. The genes are TRBV2 and TRBJ1-5, with TRBD1 as a possible D gene (5 bases). The CDR3 length is 13 residues. Germline CDR1 reads SNHLY; CDR2 reads FYNNEI. V lost 5 bases and J 5 bases, leaving 10 bases between the germline ends. The CDR3 nucleotides are TGTGCCAGCAGTCAGGGAAGGGATCAGCCCCAGCATTTT. Its translation is CASSQGRDQPQHF.

This chain uses TRBV6-5 with TRBJ1-1, with TRBD1 as a possible D gene (5 bases). Trimming stripped 2 bases from V and 5 bases from J, with 12 bases between. Germline CDR1 reads MNHEY; CDR2 reads SVGAGI. The CDR3 loop spans 14 amino acids. The CDR3 reads CASSYDGGGTEAFF. CDR3 coding DNA: TGTGCCAGCAGTTACGATGGGGGAGGGACTGAAGCTTTCTTT.

This chain uses TRBV6-1 with TRBJ2-3, with TRBD2 identical over 7 bases. CDR3 length: 13 residues. CDR1 and CDR2 from the germline V gene are MNHNS and SASEGT. V shed 6 bases, J shed 5 bases, and the junction held 5 bases outside the gene matches. The CDR3 coding sequence is TGTGCCAGCAGGGCGGGGGTGGTAGATACGCAGTATTTT. Its protein is CASRAGVVDTQYF.

This clone was observed a single time. The V call is TRBV5-5, the J call TRBJ2-7, with TRBD1 matching 9 bases. Looked up from germline, CDR1 is SGHKS and CDR2 is YYEKEE (reference sequence). Trimming cost V 2 bases and J 6 bases; bases outside gene matches: 6. CDR3 length: 14 amino acids. The CDR3 sequence is CASSFGQGIFEQYF. CDR3 sequence (DNA): TGTGCCAGCAGCTTCGGACAGGGGATCTTCGAGCAGTACTTC.

This clone was seen more than once but under ten times. This sequence joins TRBV11-2 and TRBJ2-3, with no clear D. Trimming left V 0 bases short and J 6 bases short, with 7 bases between. The CDR3 is made up of 13 amino acids. Germline V lookup: CDR1 SGHAT, CDR2 FQNNGV. CDR3 loop: CASSLEARDTQYF. DNA of the CDR3: TGTGCCAGCAGCTTAGAAGCTCGGGATACGCAGTATTTT.

The chain links TRBV29-1 to TRBJ2-1, with D tentatively TRBD1 (7 bases). The CDR3 contains 18 residues. Germline V gene lookup returns CDR1 SQVTM and CDR2 ANQGSEA. V shed 3 bases and J shed 0 bases, with 21 bases lying between them. CDR3 loop: CSVEGSQGGPSSYNEQFF. The DNA of the CDR3 is TGCAGCGTTGAGGGGAGTCAGGGGGGCCCGAGCTCCTACAATGAGCAGTTCTTC.

The genes are TRBV30 and TRBJ1-3; TRBD1 might be the D (6 bases). This CDR3 has 13 amino acids. Trimming shortened V by 5 bases and J by 1 base, and 9 bases separated the two germline ends. Germline V lookup: CDR1 GTSNPN, CDR2 SVGIG (reference sequence). CDR3 DNA: TGTGCCTGGGTCCAGGGGTCTGGAAACACCATATATTTT. As protein: CAWVQGSGNTIYF.

The chain employs TRBV5-4 and TRBJ2-1; tentative D call: TRBD2 (6 bases). The V gene's germline CDR1 is SGHNT and CDR2 YYREEE (reference sequence). The V gene lost 0 bases and the J gene lost 4 bases, with 20 bases spanning the gap. The CDR3 loop spans 18 amino acids. The chain's CDR3 is CASSLGGTPGSPYNEQFF. CDR3 bases: TGTGCCAGCAGCTTGGGCGGGACTCCCGGATCGCCTTACAATGAGCAGTTCTTC.

The V and J genes are TRBV6-1 and TRBJ2-7; 10 nucleotides line up with TRBD2. V lost 3 bases, J lost 1 base, and 3 bases stayed unmatched. The germline gives CDR1 MNHNS, CDR2 SASEGT. There are 15 residues in the CDR3. The CDR3 DNA sequence: TGTGCCAGCAGTGAGGAACTAGCGGGATCCTACGAGCAGTACTTC. It specifies CASSEELAGSYEQYF.

This clone has more than one count but fewer than ten. The chain joins TRBV27 to TRBJ2-6; TRBD2 matches at 12 bases. Per germline, CDR1 MNHEY and CDR2 SMNVEV (reference sequence). The length of the CDR3 is 19 residues. J gave up 0 bases and V 7 bases, and 10 bases lay outside the gene matches. DNA for the CDR3: TGTGCCAGCACCCCGGGACTAGCGGGCCTAATCTCTGGGGCCAACGTCCTGACTTTC. Protein product: CASTPGLAGLISGANVLTF.

The chain carries TRBV6-5 and TRBJ1-2, with 8 bases aligning to TRBD1. This CDR3 contains 14 residues. V was pared by 5 bases and J by 2 bases, with 4 bases of the junction left unmatched. Germline CDR1 is MNHEY and CDR2 is SVGAGI. As DNA, the CDR3 is TGTGCCAGCAGTCCCTGGACAGGGAACTATGGCTACACCTTC. Translation: CASSPWTGNYGYTF.

The chain employs TRBV4-3 and TRBJ2-3; 9 bases map to TRBD2. This CDR3 is 18 amino acids long. The V segment lost 0 bases and the J segment 7 bases; nucleotides outside the gene matches: 14. From germline, CDR1 is LGHNA and CDR2 YSLEER. CDR3 nucleotide sequence: TGCGCCAGCAGCCAAGATAAAGGGCTAGCGGGGCCGGGGCATACGCAGTATTTT. This sequence encodes CASSQDKGLAGPGHTQYF.

The V gene is TRBV5-1, the J gene TRBJ2-1, with D possibly being TRBD2 (5 bases). The germline gives CDR1 SGHRS, CDR2 YFSETQ. This CDR3 region has 12 residues. The ends were cut back, 0 bases at V and 9 bases at J, with 7 bases in the middle. The CDR3 bases are TGCGCCAGCAGCTTGGCCCGGGGTGAGCAGTTCTTC. Translating gives CASSLARGEQFF.

This clone was seen a few times. The V and J genes are TRBV7-2 and TRBJ2-7, with D possibly being TRBD1 (5 bases). This CDR3 has 13 amino acids. Germline V gene lookup returns CDR1 SGHTA and CDR2 FQGNSA. The V end lost 3 bases, the J end lost 6 bases, and 12 bases lay between the germline ends. The CDR3 protein is CASSFDSQFEQYF. CDR3 coding DNA: TGTGCCAGCAGCTTTGACAGTCAGTTCGAGCAGTACTTC.

This chain joins TRBV6-6 and TRBJ1-2; TRBD1 agrees at 9 bases. The CDR3 runs to 14 residues. Losses at the gene ends were 6 bases for V and 8 bases for J; bases not matched to a gene: 10. CDR1 is MNHNY, CDR2 SVGAGI, per germline (reference sequence). CDR3 sequence (DNA): TGTGCCAGCAGCCGGACAGGGGCCGACGACGGCTACACCTTC. Translating it yields CASSRTGADDGYTF.

The chain combines TRBV27 with TRBJ1-5; perhaps TRBD1 as D (5 bases). Germline CDR1 is MNHEY and CDR2 is SMNVEV (reference sequence). V lost 6 bases and J lost 6, with 15 bases in between. This CDR3 is 14 amino acids long. Written as DNA, the CDR3 is TGTGCCAGCAGCCACGGGGGGGAGAGTCAGCCCCAGCATTTT. Its protein is CASSHGGESQPQHF.

This chain links TRBV19 with TRBJ2-7, with TRBD1 identical over 9 bases. V shed 3 bases and J 8 bases; nucleotides not matched to a gene: 8. From germline, CDR1 is LNHDA and CDR2 SQIVND (reference sequence). CDR3 length: 14 amino acids. CDR3: CASSIGGQGVQQYF. In DNA, the CDR3 is TGTGCCAGTAGTATCGGGGGACAGGGTGTGCAGCAGTACTTC. Full variable domain (remainder filled in from reference TRBV19 and TRBJ2-7): DGGITQSPKYLFRKEGQNVTLSCEQNLNHDAMYWYRQDPGQGLRLIYYSQIVNDFQKGDIAEGYSVSREKKESFPLTVTSAQKNPTAFYLCASSIGGQGVQQYFGPGTRLTVT.

The chain uses TRBV5-1 and TRBJ2-2; 7 bases align to TRBD1. The CDR3 runs to 15 residues. Trimming removed 9 bases from V and 1 base from J; junction bases left unmatched: 9. The germline V gene encodes CDR1 SGHRS and CDR2 YFSETQ. The CDR3: CATSDRTGNTGELFF. In nucleotides, the CDR3 is TGCGCCACCTCGGATAGGACAGGGAACACCGGGGAGCTGTTTTTT.

The chain carries TRBV7-9 and TRBJ2-1; 8 nucleotides agree with TRBD2. Germline trimming cut 4 bases from V and 4 bases from J; bases unmatched to any gene: 6. Germline CDR1 SEHNR, CDR2 FQNEAQ (reference sequence). The CDR3 is 15 amino acids. This CDR3 reads CASSSAGGRYNEQFF. The CDR3 DNA reads TGTGCCAGCAGCTCCGCGGGGGGCCGATACAATGAGCAGTTCTTC.

This clone was seen only a few times. The chain uses TRBV11-2 and TRBJ1-1; possibly TRBD1 for D (6 bases). The CDR3 runs to 13 residues. CDR1 is SGHAT and CDR2 is FQNNGV in the germline V gene. The ends were cut back, 6 bases at V and 8 bases at J, with 16 bases in the middle. The chain's CDR3 is CASRSTRTVEAFF. In DNA, the CDR3 is TGTGCCAGCAGGTCAACCAGGACAGTCGAAGCTTTCTTT.

This chain uses TRBV11-3 with TRBJ1-1; the match to TRBD1 covers 8 bases. Losses at the gene ends were 10 bases for V and 11 bases for J; bases not matched to a gene: 3. Germline V gene sequence: CDR1 SGHNT, CDR2 YENEEA. CDR3 length equals 9 residues. The DNA for the CDR3 is TGTGCCAAGGACAGGGAGGCTTTCTTT. It is translated as CAKDREAFF.

For the CDR3, the DNA is TGTGCCAGCAGCTTGGCAGGGAACACCGGGGAGCTGTTTTTT. It encodes CASSLAGNTGELFF. The chain uses TRBV5-4 and TRBJ2-2; D gene ambiguous. Looked up from germline, CDR1 is SGHNT and CDR2 is YYREEE (reference sequence). CDR3 size: 14 residues. Trimming took off 0 bases at V and 1 base at J, with 4 bases between the two ends.

J is TRBJ1-2 and V is TRBV6-1; D is ambiguous. This CDR3 region has 15 residues. Germline CDR1 MNHNS, CDR2 SASEGT. V was clipped by 1 base and J by 2 bases, with 11 bases between them. CDR3 nucleotide sequence: TGTGCCAGCAGTGAAGGACTAGGGCCGAACTATGGCTACACCTTC. This codes for CASSEGLGPNYGYTF.

The rearrangement links TRBV11-2 to TRBJ1-4; 8 bases line up with TRBD1. Germline CDR1 and CDR2: SGHAT and FQNNGV. CDR3 length: 13 amino acids. V trimming: 6 bases; J trimming: 8 bases; junction bases outside the gene matches: 5. CDR3 nucleotide sequence: TGTGCCAGCAGTTCAGGGGGCCGGGAAAAACTGTTTTTT. It codes for CASSSGGREKLFF.

This clone appeared a few times. This chain joins TRBV11-1 and TRBJ1-2; 7 nucleotides align to TRBD1. There are 15 residues in the CDR3. Germline lookup yields CDR1 SGHAT and CDR2 FQDESV (reference sequence). Unmatched junction bases numbered 11, after V lost 5 bases and J lost 5 bases. The CDR3 DNA follows: TGTGCCAGCAGCCCAACGACAGGGACCATTTATGGCTACACCTTC. It yields the protein CASSPTTGTIYGYTF.

The chain has TRBV20-1 and TRBJ1-2, with D possibly TRBD1 on 6 matching bases. The germline V gene encodes CDR1 DFQATT and CDR2 SNEGSKA (reference sequence). Trimming cost V 7 bases and J 7 bases, with 13 bases left between them. This CDR3 has 11 residues. CDR3 region: CSVGAASGYTF. For the CDR3, the DNA is TGCAGTGTGGGGGCCGCGAGTGGCTACACCTTC.

This clone has just one count. The chain is built from TRBV29-1 and TRBJ1-1, with a possible D match to TRBD1 (5 bases). The CDR3 spans 13 residues. Trimming stripped 3 bases from V and 6 bases from J, with 14 bases between. Germline loops: CDR1 SQVTM, CDR2 ANQGSEA. The CDR3, as DNA: TGCAGCGTTGAGAGACAGCAAGGGGCTGAAGCTTTCTTT. This gives the protein CSVERQQGAEAFF.

This chain joins TRBV5-4 and TRBJ1-2; tentative D call: TRBD1 (6 bases). V was clipped by 4 bases and J by 0 bases, with 13 bases between them. This CDR3 is 15 amino acids long. Germline V gene lookup returns CDR1 SGHNT and CDR2 YYREEE (reference sequence). The CDR3 nucleotides read TGTGCCAGCAGCGAGCGGGGGACACCTAACTATGGCTACACCTTC. Its protein product is CASSERGTPNYGYTF.

The chain joins TRBV6-5 to TRBJ2-1; 9 positions match TRBD2. V lost 4 bases and J lost 0; bases outside the gene matches: 1. The CDR3 consists of 15 residues. CDR1 is MNHEY, CDR2 SVGAGI, per germline. Written as DNA, the CDR3 is TGTGCCAGCAGTTCTAGCGGGATCTCCTACAATGAGCAGTTCTTC. Its translation: CASSSSGISYNEQFF.